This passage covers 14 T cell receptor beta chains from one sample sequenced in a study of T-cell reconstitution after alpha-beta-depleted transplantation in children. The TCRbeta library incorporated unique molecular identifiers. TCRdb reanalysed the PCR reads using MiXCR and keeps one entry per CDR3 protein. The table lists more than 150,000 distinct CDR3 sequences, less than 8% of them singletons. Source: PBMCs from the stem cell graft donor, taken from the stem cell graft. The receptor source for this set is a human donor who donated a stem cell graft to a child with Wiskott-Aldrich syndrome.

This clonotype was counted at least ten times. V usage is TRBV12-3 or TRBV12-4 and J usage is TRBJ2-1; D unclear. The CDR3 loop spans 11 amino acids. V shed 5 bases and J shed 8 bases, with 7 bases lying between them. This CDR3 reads CASSALHEQFF. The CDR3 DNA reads TGTGCCAGCAGTGCCCTTCATGAGCAGTTCTTC.

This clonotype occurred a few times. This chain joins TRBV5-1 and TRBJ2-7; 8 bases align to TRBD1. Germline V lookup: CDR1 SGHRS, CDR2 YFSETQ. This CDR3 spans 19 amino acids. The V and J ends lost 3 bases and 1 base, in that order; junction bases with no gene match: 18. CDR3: CASSSRTGSSSGQSYEQYF. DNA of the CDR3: TGCGCCAGCAGCTCCAGGACAGGGAGTTCAAGCGGGCAATCCTACGAGCAGTACTTC.

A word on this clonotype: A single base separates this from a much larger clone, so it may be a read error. The CDR3 spells CACSSYPIAGEAYNEQFF. The CDR3 nucleotides read TGTGCCTGCAGCAGTTATCCAATAGCGGGGGAGGCCTACAATGAGCAGTTCTTC. The genes are TRBV2 and TRBJ2-1; 9 bases align to TRBD2. Germline V gene sequence: CDR1 SNHLY, CDR2 FYNNEI. The CDR3 has 18 amino acids.

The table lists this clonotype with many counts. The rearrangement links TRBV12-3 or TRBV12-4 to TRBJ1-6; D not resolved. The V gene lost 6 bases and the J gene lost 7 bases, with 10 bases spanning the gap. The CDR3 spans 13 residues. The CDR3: CASRSSGNSPLHF. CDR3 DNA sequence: TGTGCCAGCAGGTCGTCGGGGAATTCACCCCTCCACTTT.

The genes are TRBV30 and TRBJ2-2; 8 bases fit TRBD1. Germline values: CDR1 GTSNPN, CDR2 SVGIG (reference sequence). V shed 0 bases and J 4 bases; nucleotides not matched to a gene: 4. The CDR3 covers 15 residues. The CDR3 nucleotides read TGTGCCTGGAGTGTAAGGACAGGGAGCACCGGGGAGCTGTTTTTT. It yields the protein CAWSVRTGSTGELFF.

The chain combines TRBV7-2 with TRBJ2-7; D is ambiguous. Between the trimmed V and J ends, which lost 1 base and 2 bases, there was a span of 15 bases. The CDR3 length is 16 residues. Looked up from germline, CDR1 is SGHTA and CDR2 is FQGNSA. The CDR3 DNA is TGTGCCAGCAGCTTAGGGGAACAGAGTCTAGCCTACGAGCAGTACTTC. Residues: CASSLGEQSLAYEQYF.

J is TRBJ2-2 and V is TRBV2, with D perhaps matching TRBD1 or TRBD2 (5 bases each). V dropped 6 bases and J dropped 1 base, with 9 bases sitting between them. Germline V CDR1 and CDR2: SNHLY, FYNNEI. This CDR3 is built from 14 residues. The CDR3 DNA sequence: TGTGCCAGCAGGTCTGGGGGGAACACCGGGGAGCTGTTTTTT. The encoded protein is CASRSGGNTGELFF.

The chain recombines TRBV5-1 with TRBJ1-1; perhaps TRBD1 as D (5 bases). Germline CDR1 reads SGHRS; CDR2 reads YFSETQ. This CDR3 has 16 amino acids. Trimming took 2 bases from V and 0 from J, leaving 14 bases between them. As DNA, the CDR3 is TGCGCCAGCAGCTTTAATACAGGCGTCATGAACACTGAAGCTTTCTTT. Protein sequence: CASSFNTGVMNTEAFF.

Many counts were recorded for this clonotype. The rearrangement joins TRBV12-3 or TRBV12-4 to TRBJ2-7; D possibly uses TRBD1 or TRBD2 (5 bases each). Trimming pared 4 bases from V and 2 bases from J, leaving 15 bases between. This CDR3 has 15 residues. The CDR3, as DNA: TGTGCCAGCAGTTCACCGGGACGAGGTGCCTACGAGCAGTACTTC. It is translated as CASSSPGRGAYEQYF.

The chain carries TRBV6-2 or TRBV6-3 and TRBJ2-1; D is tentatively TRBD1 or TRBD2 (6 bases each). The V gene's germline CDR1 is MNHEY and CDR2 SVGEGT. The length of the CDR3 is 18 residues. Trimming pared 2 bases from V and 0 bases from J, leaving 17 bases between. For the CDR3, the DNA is TGTGCCAGCAGTTACACTCGTCAAGGAGGGGGCTCCTACAATGAGCAGTTCTTC. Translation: CASSYTRQGGGSYNEQFF.

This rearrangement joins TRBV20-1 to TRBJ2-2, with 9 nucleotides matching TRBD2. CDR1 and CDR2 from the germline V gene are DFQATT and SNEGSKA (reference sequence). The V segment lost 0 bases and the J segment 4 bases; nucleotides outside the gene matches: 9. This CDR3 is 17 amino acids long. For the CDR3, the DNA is TGCAGTGCTAGAGATCCCCAGCTAGCGGGAAGCACCGGGGAGCTGTTTTTT. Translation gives CSARDPQLAGSTGELFF.

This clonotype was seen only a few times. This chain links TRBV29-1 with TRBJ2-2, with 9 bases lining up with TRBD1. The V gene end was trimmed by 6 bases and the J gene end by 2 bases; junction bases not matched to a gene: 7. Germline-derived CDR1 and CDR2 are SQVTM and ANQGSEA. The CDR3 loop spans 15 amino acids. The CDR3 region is CSVPRTGVNTGELFF. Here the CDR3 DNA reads TGCAGCGTCCCCCGGACAGGGGTCAACACCGGGGAGCTGTTTTTT.

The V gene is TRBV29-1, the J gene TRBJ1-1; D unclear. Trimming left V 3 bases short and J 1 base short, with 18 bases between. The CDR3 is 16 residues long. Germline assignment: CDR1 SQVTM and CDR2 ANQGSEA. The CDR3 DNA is TGCAGCGTTGAGTTGAGGTCAGCTATATCGAACACTGAAGCTTTCTTT. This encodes CSVELRSAISNTEAFF.

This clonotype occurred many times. In DNA form, the CDR3 reads TGCGCCAGCAAATCTGGGGGTAGCTCCTACAATGAGCAGTTCTTC. Its translation: CASKSGGSSYNEQFF. The chain has TRBV5-1 and TRBJ2-1; D tentatively fits TRBD1 or TRBD2 (5 bases each). The CDR3 contains 15 residues. Between the trimmed V and J ends, which lost 6 bases and 0 bases, there was a span of 13 bases. Germline CDR1 and CDR2: SGHRS and YFSETQ. Combining the CDR3 with reference TRBV5-1 and TRBJ2-1 gives the whole variable domain KAGVTQTPRYLIKTRGQQVTLSCSPISGHRSVSWYQQTPGQGLQFLFEYFSETQRNKGNFPGRFSGRQFSNSRSEMNVSTLELGDSALYLCASKSGGSSYNEQFFGPGTRLTVL.